This T cell receptor (beta chain) was documented in a study of T cell repertoires in cytomegalovirus infection. Worth noting for this clonotype: Its antigen is unidentified.

A single record per CDR3 protein comes from TCRdb applying MiXCR to the reads. Here the sample spans about 900,000 distinct CDR3 sequences, roughly 30% being singletons. The CDR3 totals 20 residues. Trimming took 1 base from V and 3 from J, leaving 27 bases between them. From germline, CDR1 is MNHEY and CDR2 SVGAGI. The source is a human donor in good health (CMV status not recorded). Some clones in this sample may be carry-over from other donors' samples. This chain uses TRBV6-5 with TRBJ1-1; no definite D call. This specimen was cultured CD8+ T cells from PBMCs, taken from culture after CMV antigen stimulation. The CDR3 DNA follows: TGTGCCAGCAGTTACTTTATTTTCATACCCTTGAAATCGACTCACACTGAAGCTTTCTTT. Protein product: CASSYFIFIPLKSTHTEAFF.